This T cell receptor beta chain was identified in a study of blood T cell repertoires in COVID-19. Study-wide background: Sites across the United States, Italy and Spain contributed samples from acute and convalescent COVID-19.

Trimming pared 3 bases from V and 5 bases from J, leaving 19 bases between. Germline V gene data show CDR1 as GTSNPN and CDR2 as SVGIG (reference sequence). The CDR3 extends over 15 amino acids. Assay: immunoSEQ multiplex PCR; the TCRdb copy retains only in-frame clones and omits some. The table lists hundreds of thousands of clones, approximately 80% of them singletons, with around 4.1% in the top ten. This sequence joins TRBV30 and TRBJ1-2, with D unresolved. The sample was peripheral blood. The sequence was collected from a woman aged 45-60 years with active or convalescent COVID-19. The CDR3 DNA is TGTGCCTGGAGGCCGGAACGGACGGGAGTTTATGGCTACACCTTC. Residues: CAWRPERTGVYGYTF.